These T cell receptor beta chains were read from a single sample in a study of cytomegalovirus exposure and HLA in healthy donors. The data were produced by immunoSEQ multiplex PCR, yet TCRdb's version contains in-frame clones alone and is incomplete. The repertoire consists of 110,000 to 150,000 clones, with approximately 91% occurring once and the leading ten covering 0.6% to 0.85%. Sequenced: PBMCs. Every receptor here comes from a man aged 18 to 29 in good health and CMV-seronegative. CDR3s include the opening cysteine and the closing phenylalanine or tryptophan. Clone size is shown for a subset of rows, as once, few, many or a class of expanded clone.

CDR3aa,v_gene,j_gene,abundance
CASSLTGTAMNTEAFF,TRBV7-3,TRBJ1-1,.
CASRAGTAGELFF,TRBV5-1,TRBJ2-2,.
CASSATSGANTGELFF,TRBV9,TRBJ2-2,.
CASSFGGSTGELFF,TRBV11-2,TRBJ2-2,.
CSTDGATGTSEAFF,TRBV29-1,TRBJ1-1,.
CASSLYSNQPQHF,TRBV5-8,TRBJ1-5,.
CASSLLGGGETQYF,TRBV5-1,TRBJ2-5,.
CASSHRGQGPTEAFF,TRBV4-1,TRBJ1-1,.
CASSLTGGNRYGYTF,TRBV28,TRBJ1-2,.
CASSLEEYEQYF,TRBV5-4,TRBJ2-7,.
CASSPSFTSGKETQYF,TRBV18,TRBJ2-5,once
CASSEGTGHQPQHF,TRBV2,TRBJ1-5,.
CASSRTGLGEQYF,TRBV9,TRBJ2-7,.
CASSVPSGGIYNEQFF,TRBV5-1,TRBJ2-1,.
CASSELGTATNEKLFF,TRBV2,TRBJ1-4,.
CASSFGEGPSGELFF,TRBV11-3,TRBJ2-2,.
CAASPGLSTDNEQFF,TRBV7-9,TRBJ2-1,.
CASSPDRGRISTEAFF,TRBV13,TRBJ1-1,.
CASSPGTGPSNYGYTF,TRBV5-1,TRBJ1-2,.
CASSSTGGGTGELFF,TRBV27,TRBJ2-2,.
CASSFVTSGTNYNEQFF,TRBV13,TRBJ2-1,.
CASSSTGGNGYTF,TRBV10-2,TRBJ1-2,.
CAWKAGFSGNTIYF,TRBV30,TRBJ1-3,.
CASSLGQGLAGSNEQFF,TRBV7-6,TRBJ2-1,.
CASSLASGAEAFF,TRBV5-4,TRBJ1-1,.
CASSYRNTEAFF,TRBV28,TRBJ1-1,.
CASSNRDRADNEQFF,TRBV6-1,TRBJ2-1,.
CATNRDRGPDEQFF,TRBV15,TRBJ2-1,few
CASSLGGGQGSNQPQHF,TRBV7-9,TRBJ1-5,once
CASSPRQIGGYNEQFF,TRBV7-3,TRBJ2-1,.
CASSTPGQGSQPQHF,TRBV19,TRBJ1-5,.
CASSLTGGFSGANVLTF,TRBV11-3,TRBJ2-6,.
CASSPPGGVESYTF,TRBV27,TRBJ1-2,.
CASRFGSSSPTQYF,TRBV11-3,TRBJ2-5,.
CASWPRVFSNQPQHF,TRBV27,TRBJ1-5,.
CASSDPGMNTEAFF,TRBV27,TRBJ1-1,.
CASSLTGPYGYTF,TRBV6-5,TRBJ1-2,.
CAWSVRPRETQYF,TRBV30,TRBJ2-5,.
CASSMGQGARGYTF,TRBV5-1,TRBJ1-2,many
CASSLPVVAKNIQYF,TRBV11-2,TRBJ2-4,once
CASSPGGNNYGYTF,TRBV19,TRBJ1-2,.
CASSRRVDTEAFF,TRBV7-9,TRBJ1-1,.
CASSREGILTSTDTQYF,TRBV18,TRBJ2-3,.
CASSTSGRRDEQFF,TRBV7-9,TRBJ2-1,.
CASSARDRAPPRDGYTF,TRBV13,TRBJ1-2,.
CASSDRQSMDGYTF,TRBV27,TRBJ1-2,.
CASSREKGTASTDTQYF,TRBV10-1,TRBJ2-3,.
CASRDGVRDQPQHF,TRBV6-5,TRBJ1-5,.
CSARGLYFF,TRBV20-1,TRBJ1-1,.
CASSLAAPMNTEAFF,TRBV7-8,TRBJ1-1,few
CASSYGRGGAYEQFF,TRBV6-5,TRBJ2-1,.
CASSIVGSNYGYTF,TRBV19,TRBJ1-2,few
CASSVMTNTGELFF,TRBV9,TRBJ2-2,.
CAIRPLGSGSTDTQYF,TRBV10-3,TRBJ2-3,.
CASSYLRSANTGELFF,TRBV6-5,TRBJ2-2,.
CASKSWTGSSYNEQFF,TRBV19,TRBJ2-1,.
CASSPDGTGDEKLFF,TRBV7-3,TRBJ1-4,.
CASSSDRPSTDTQYF,TRBV5-1,TRBJ2-3,.
CASTGHTAVTDTQYF,TRBV5-5,TRBJ2-3,.
CASSPRSRLASGNTIYF,TRBV18,TRBJ1-3,.